This T cell receptor (beta chain) appears in the sequencing data of a study of cytomegalovirus exposure and HLA in healthy donors. Whole-study context: Among the approximately 400 donors who were genotyped, approximately 76% fell in the genetic ancestry cluster that is associated with self-reported Caucasian donors.

Whole-study results and caveats: Analyzed later, most CMV-associated TCR beta chains appeared HLA-restricted. Fewer N-insertions than the roughly 630-donor mean were reportedly shown by an Asian-associated ancestry cluster in a later analysis.

The PCR ran on 60 Vbeta and 13 Jbeta primers. Using immunoSEQ multiplex PCR, the repertoire was profiled, and TCRdb retains in-frame clones only, with some absent. This sample has around 200,000 clones, with approximately 79% found just once. To note about this clone: Its antigen is unknown.

Germline V gives CDR1 SGHDT, CDR2 YYEEEE. The CDR3 covers 16 residues. Trimming took 5 bases from V and 6 from J; bases not matched to a gene: 13. The sample taken for sequencing was PBMCs. This chain uses TRBV5-6 with TRBJ2-1; TRBD1 matches at 8 bases. This receptor was identified in a woman aged 25 to 39 in good health and CMV-seropositive. CDR3 DNA sequence: TGTGCCAGCAGACGCCGTGAGACAGGGGCGTTCAATGAGCAGTTCTTC. The encoded protein is CASRRRETGAFNEQFF.